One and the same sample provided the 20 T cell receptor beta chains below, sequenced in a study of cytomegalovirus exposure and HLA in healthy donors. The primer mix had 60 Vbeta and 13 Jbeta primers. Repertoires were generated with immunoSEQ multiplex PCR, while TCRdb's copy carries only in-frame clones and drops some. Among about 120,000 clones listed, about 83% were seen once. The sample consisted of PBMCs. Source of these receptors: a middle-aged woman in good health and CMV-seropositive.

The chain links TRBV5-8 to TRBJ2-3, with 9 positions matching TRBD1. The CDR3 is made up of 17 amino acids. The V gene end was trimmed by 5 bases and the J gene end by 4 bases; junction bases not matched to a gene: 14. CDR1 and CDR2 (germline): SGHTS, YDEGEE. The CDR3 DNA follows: TGTGCCAGCAGTTCCGGGACAGGGACGAATTGGGCAGATACGCAGTATTTT. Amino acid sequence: CASSSGTGTNWADTQYF.

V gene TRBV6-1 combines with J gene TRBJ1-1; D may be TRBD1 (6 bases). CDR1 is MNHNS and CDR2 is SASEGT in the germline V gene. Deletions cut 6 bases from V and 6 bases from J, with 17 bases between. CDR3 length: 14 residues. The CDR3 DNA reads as TGTGCCAGCAGCCCTGGACAGCGCAGCTCTGAAGCTTTCTTT. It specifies CASSPGQRSSEAFF.

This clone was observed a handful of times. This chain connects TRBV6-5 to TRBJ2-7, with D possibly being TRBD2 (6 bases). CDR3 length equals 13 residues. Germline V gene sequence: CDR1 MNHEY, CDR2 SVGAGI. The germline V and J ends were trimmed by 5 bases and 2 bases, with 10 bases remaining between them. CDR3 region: CASSLGGTYEQYF. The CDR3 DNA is TGTGCCAGCAGTCTCGGAGGGACCTACGAGCAGTACTTC.

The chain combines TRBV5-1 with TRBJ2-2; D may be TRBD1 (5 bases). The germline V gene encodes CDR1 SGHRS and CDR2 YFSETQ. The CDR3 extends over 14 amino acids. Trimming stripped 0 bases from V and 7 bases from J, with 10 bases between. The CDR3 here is CASSLEGHVGELFF. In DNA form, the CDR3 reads TGCGCCAGCAGCTTGGAGGGGCATGTCGGGGAGCTGTTTTTT. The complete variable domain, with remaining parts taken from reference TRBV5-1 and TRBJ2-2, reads KAGVTQTPRYLIKTRGQQVTLSCSPISGHRSVSWYQQTPGQGLQFLFEYFSETQRNKGNFPGRFSGRQFSNSRSEMNVSTLELGDSALYLCASSLEGHVGELFFGEGSRLTVL.

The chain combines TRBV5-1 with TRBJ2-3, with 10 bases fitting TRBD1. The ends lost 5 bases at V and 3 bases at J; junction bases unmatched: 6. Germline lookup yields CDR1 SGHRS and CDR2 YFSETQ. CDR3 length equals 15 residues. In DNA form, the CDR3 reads TGCGCCAGCAGAATCGGGACAGGGGTTACAGATACGCAGTATTTT. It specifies CASRIGTGVTDTQYF. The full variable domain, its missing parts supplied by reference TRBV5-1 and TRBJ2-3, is KAGVTQTPRYLIKTRGQQVTLSCSPISGHRSVSWYQQTPGQGLQFLFEYFSETQRNKGNFPGRFSGRQFSNSRSEMNVSTLELGDSALYLCASRIGTGVTDTQYFGPGTRLTVL.

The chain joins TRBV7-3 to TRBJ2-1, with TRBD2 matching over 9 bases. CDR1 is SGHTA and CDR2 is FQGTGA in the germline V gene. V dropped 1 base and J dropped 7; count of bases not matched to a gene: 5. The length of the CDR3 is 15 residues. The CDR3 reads CASSLRAGGRNEQFF. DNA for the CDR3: TGTGCCAGCAGCTTAAGAGCGGGGGGCCGAAATGAGCAGTTCTTC.

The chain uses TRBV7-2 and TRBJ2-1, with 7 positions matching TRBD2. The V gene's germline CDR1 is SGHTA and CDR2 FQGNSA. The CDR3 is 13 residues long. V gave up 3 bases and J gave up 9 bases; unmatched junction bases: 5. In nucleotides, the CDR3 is TGTGCCAGCAGCTTCGGGGGGACGGGTGAGCAGTTCTTC. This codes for CASSFGGTGEQFF.

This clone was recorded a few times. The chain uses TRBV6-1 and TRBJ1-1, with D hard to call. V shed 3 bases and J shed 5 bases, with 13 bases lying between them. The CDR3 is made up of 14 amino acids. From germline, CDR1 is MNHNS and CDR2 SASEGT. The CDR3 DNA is TGTGCCAGCAGTGATCAAGGGAGGTGGACTGAAGCTTTCTTT. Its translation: CASSDQGRWTEAFF.

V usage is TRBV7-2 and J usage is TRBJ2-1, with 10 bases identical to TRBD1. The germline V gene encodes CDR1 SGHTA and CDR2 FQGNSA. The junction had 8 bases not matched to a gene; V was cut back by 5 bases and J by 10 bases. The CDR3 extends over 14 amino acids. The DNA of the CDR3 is TGTGCCAGCAGCCTAAGACAGGGGGCAGGCGAGCAGTTCTTC. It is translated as CASSLRQGAGEQFF.

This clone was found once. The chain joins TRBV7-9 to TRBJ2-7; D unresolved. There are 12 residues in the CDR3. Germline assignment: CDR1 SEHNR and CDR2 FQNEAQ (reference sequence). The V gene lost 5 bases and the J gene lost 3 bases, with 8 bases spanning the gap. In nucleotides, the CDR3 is TGTGCCAGCAGCCCCCCCGGCTACGAGCAGTACTTC. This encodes CASSPPGYEQYF.

CDR3 amino acids: CASSFPAPGEQYF. The CDR3 bases are TGTGCCAGCAGCTTCCCCGCCCCAGGGGAGCAGTACTTC. This chain uses TRBV7-2 with TRBJ2-7, with D perhaps matching TRBD1 (5 bases). In germline, CDR1 is SGHTA, CDR2 FQGNSA. Deletions cut 3 bases from V and 7 bases from J, with 13 bases between. The CDR3 is 13 residues long.

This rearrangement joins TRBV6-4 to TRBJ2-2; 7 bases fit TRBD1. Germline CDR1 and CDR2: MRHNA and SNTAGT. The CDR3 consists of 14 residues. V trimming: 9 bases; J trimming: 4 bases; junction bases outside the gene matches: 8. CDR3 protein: CASRRDSFTGELFF. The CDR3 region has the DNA TGTGCCAGTAGAAGGGACAGTTTCACCGGGGAGCTGTTTTTT.

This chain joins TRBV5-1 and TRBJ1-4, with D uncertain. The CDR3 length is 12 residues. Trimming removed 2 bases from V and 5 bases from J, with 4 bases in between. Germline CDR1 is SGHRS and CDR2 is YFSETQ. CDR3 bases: TGCGCCAGCAGCTTCGGGAATGAAAAACTGTTTTTT. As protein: CASSFGNEKLFF.

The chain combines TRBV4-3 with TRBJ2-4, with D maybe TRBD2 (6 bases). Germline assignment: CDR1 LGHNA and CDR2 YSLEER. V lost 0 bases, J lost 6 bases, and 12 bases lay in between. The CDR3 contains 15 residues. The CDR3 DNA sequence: TGCGCCAGCAGCCAAGATCGGACTAACTTAAACATTCAGTACTTC. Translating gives CASSQDRTNLNIQYF.

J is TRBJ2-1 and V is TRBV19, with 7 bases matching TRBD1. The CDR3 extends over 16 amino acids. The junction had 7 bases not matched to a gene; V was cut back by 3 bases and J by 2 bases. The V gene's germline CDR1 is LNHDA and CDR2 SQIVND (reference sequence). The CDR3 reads CASSILTTGAYNEQFF. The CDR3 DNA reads TGTGCCAGTAGTATCCTAACTACAGGGGCCTACAATGAGCAGTTCTTC. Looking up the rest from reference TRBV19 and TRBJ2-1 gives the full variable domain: DGGITQSPKYLFRKEGQNVTLSCEQNLNHDAMYWYRQDPGQGLRLIYYSQIVNDFQKGDIAEGYSVSREKKESFPLTVTSAQKNPTAFYLCASSILTTGAYNEQFFGPGTRLTVL.

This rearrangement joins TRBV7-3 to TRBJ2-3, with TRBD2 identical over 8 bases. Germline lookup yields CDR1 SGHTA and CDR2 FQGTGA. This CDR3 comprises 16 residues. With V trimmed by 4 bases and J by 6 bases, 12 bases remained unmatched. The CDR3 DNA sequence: TGTGCCAGCAGCTCAGATGAAGCGGGAGTAGAGGATACGCAGTATTTT. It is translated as CASSSDEAGVEDTQYF.

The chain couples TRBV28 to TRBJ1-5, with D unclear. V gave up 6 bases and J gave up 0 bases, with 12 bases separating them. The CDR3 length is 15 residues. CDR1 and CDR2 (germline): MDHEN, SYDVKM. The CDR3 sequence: CASSLQQNSNQPQHF. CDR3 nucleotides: TGTGCCAGCAGCCTTCAACAGAATAGCAATCAGCCCCAGCATTTT.

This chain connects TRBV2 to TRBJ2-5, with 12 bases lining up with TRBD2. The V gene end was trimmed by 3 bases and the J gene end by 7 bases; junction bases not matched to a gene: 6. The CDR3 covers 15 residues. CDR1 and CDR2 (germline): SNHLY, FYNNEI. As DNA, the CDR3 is TGTGCCAGCAGTGAGAAGACTAGCGGGAGAGGGACCCAGTACTTC. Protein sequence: CASSEKTSGRGTQYF.

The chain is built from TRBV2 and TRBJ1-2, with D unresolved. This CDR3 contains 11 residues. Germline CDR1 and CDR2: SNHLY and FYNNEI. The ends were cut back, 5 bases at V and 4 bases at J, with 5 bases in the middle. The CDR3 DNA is TGTGCCAGCAGTCTAGTCTATGGCTACACCTTC. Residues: CASSLVYGYTF.

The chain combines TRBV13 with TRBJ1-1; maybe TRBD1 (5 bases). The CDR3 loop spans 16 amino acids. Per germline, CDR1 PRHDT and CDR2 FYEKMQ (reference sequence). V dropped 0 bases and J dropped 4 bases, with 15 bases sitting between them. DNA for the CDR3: TGTGCCAGCAGCTTAGGAGGCGGGCGGGGGGGCACTGAAGCTTTCTTT. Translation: CASSLGGGRGGTEAFF. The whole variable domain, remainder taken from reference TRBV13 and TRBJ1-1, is AAGVIQSPRHLIKEKRETATLKCYPIPRHDTVYWYQQGPGQDPQFLISFYEKMQSDKGSIPDRFSAQQFSDYHSELNMSSLELGDSALYFCASSLGGGRGGTEAFFGQGTRLTVV.